This TCR beta chain was found in a study of identical twins. Whole-study findings and limits: Researchers reported excess low generation probability among twin-shared out-of-frame alpha sequences.

TCRdb reanalysed the 5' RACE reads using MiXCR and keeps one entry per CDR3 protein. This repertoire shows about 890,000 distinct CDR3 sequences, 9% to 15% found once; its top ten account for around 1.5%. CDR3 length equals 15 residues. With 5 bases clipped from V and 6 bases from J, the junction kept 8 bases outside the gene matches. Germline V gene data show CDR1 as DFQATT and CDR2 as SNEGSKA (reference sequence). Worth noting for this clonotype: Its antigen is still unknown.

These same data were also listed under a study on yellow fever vaccine responses in identical twins.

The chain uses TRBV20-1 and TRBJ2-1, with 12 bases fitting TRBD2. This TCR came from a woman under 30 in good health. Sequenced sample: PBMCs. CDR3 amino acids: CSAPHLTSGSNEQFF. DNA of the CDR3: TGCAGTGCTCCTCATTTGACTAGCGGGAGCAATGAGCAGTTCTTC.